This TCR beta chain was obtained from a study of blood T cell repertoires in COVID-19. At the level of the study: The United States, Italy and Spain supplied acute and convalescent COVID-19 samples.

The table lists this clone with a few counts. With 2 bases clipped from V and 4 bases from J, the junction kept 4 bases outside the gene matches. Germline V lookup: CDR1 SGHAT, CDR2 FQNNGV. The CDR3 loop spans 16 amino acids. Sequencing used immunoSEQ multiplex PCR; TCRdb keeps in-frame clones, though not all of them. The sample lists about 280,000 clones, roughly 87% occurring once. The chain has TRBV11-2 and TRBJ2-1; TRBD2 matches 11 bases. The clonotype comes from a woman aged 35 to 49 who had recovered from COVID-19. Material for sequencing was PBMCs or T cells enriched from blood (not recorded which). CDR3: CASSLKGLAVYNEQFF. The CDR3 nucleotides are TGTGCCAGCAGCTTAAAGGGACTAGCGGTTTACAATGAGCAGTTCTTC.